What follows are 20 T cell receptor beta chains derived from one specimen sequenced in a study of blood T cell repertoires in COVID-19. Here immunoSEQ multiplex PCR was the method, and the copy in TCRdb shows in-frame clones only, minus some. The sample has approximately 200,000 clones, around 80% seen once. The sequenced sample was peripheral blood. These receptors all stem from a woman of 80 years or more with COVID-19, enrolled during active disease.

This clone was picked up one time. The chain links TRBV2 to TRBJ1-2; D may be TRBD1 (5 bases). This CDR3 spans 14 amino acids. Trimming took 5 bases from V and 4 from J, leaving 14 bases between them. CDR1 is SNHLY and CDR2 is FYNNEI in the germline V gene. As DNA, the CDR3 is TGTGCCAGCAGTTATGGGGCCAGGAGCTATGGCTACACCTTC. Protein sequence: CASSYGARSYGYTF.

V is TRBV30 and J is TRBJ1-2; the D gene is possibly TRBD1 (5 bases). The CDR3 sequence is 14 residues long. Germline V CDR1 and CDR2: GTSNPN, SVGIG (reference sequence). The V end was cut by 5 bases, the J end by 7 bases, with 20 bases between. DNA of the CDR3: TGTGCCTGGGCCTCACAGGCAAGATTCAGTGGCTACACCTTC. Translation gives CAWASQARFSGYTF.

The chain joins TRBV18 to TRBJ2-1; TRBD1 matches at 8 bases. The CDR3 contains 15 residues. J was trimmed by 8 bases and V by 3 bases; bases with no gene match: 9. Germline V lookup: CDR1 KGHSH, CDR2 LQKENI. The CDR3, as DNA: TGTGCCAGCTCACCGGACAGGGTAACAATGTATGAGCAGTTCTTC. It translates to CASSPDRVTMYEQFF.

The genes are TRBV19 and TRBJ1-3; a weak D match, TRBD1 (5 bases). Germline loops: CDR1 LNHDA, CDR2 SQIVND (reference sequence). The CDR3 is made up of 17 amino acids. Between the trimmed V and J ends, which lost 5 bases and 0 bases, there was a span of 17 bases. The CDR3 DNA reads TGTGCCAGTAGTCAACGTGGGGCCGCCTTCTCTGGAAACACCATATATTTT. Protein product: CASSQRGAAFSGNTIYF.

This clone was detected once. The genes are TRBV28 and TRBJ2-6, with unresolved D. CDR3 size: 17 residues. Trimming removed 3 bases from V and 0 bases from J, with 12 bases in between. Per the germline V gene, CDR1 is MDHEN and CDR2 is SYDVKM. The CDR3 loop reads CASSFGSLPSGANVLTF. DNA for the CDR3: TGTGCCAGCAGTTTTGGCAGTCTCCCCTCTGGGGCCAACGTCCTGACTTTC.

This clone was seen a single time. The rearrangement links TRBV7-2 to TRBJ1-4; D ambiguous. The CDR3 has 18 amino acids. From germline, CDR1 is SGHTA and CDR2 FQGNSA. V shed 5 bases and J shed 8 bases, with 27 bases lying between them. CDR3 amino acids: CASSPIAGVSGLSEKLFF. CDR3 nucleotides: TGTGCCAGCAGCCCCATTGCCGGGGTGTCGGGTCTTAGCGAAAAACTGTTTTTT.

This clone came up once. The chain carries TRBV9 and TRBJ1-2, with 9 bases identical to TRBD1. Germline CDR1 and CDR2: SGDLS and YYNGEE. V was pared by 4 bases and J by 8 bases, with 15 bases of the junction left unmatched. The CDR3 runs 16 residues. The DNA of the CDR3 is TGTGCCAGCAGCTCCTCGGACAGGGGAGTCCAAGGGGGCTACACCTTC. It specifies CASSSSDRGVQGGYTF.

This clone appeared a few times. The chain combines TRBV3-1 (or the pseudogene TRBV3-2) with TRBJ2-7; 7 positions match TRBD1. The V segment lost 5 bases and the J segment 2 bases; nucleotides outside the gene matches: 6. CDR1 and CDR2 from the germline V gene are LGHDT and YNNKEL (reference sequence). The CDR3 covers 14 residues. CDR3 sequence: CASSSQGIAYEQYF. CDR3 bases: TGTGCCAGCAGCTCACAGGGGATCGCCTACGAGCAGTACTTC.

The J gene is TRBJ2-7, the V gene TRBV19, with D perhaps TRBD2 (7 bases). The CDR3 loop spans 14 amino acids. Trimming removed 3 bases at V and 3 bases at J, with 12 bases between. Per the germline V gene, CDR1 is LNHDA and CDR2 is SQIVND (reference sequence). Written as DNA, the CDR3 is TGTGCCAGTAGTATGCGGGGGCGAAGCTACGAGCAGTACTTC. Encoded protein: CASSMRGRSYEQYF.

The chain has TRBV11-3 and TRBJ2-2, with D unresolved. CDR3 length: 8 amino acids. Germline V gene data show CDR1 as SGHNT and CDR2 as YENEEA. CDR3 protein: CPWAELFF. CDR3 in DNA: TGTCCATGGGCAGAGCTGTTTTTT. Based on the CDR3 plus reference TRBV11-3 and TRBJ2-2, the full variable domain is EAGVVQSPRYKIIEKKQPVAFWCNPISGHNTLYWYLQNLGQGPELLIRYENEEAVDDSQLPKDRFSAERLKGVDSTLKIQPAELGDSAVYLCPWAELFFGEGSRLTVL.

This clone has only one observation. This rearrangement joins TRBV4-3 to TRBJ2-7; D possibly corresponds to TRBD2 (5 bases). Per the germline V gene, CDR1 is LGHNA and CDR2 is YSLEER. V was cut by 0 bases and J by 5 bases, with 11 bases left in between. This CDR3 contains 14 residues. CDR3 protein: CASSQETGSNEQYF. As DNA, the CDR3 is TGCGCCAGCAGCCAAGAAACGGGGTCCAACGAGCAGTACTTC.

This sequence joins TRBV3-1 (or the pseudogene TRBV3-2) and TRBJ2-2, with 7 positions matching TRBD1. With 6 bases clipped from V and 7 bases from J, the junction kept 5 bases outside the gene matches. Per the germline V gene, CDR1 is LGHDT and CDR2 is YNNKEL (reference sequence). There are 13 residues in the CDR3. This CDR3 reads CASRLTGVGELFF. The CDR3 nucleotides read TGTGCCAGCAGACTTACAGGGGTCGGGGAGCTGTTTTTT.

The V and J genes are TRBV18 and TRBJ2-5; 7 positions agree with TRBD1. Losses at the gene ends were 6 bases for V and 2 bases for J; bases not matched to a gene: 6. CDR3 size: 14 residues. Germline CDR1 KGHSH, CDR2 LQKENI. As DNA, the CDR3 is TGTGCCAGCTCCCCGGACAGGCAGCAAGAGACCCAGTACTTC. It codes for CASSPDRQQETQYF.

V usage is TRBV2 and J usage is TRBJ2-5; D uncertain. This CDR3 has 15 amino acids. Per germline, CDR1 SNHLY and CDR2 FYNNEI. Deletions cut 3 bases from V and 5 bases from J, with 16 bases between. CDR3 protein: CASSEFRSKSETQYF. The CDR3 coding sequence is TGTGCCAGCAGTGAGTTCCGGAGCAAGTCGGAGACCCAGTACTTC. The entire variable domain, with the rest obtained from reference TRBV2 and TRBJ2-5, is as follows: EPEVTQTPSHQVTQMGQEVILRCVPISNHLYFYWYRQILGQKVEFLVSFYNNEISEKSEIFDDQFSVERPDGSNFTLKIRSTKLEDSAMYFCASSEFRSKSETQYFGPGTRLLVL.

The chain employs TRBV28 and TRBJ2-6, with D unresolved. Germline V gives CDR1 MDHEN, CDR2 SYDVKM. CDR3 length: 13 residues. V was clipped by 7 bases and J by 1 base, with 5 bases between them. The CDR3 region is CASKASGANVLTF. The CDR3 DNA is TGTGCCAGCAAAGCTTCTGGGGCCAACGTCCTGACTTTC.

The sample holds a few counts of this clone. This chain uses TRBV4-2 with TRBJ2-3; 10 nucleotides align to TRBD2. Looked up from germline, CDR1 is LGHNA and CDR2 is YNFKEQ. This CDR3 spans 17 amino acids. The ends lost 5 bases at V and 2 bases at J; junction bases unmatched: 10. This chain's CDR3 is CASSKASGSRNTDTQYF. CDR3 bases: TGTGCCAGCAGCAAGGCTAGCGGGAGTCGGAACACAGATACGCAGTATTTT.

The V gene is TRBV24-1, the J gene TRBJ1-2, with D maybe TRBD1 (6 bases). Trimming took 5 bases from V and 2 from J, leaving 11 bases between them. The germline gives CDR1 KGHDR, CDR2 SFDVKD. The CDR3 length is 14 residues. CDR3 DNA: TGTGCCACCAGTGCACAGGGATGGAACTATGGCTACACCTTC. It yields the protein CATSAQGWNYGYTF.

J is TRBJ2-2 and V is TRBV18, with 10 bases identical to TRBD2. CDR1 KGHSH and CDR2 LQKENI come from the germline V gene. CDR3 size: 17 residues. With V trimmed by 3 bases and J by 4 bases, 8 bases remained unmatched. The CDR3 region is CASSPFLLAGITGELFF. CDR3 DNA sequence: TGTGCCAGCTCACCTTTTTTACTAGCGGGGATCACCGGGGAGCTGTTTTTT.

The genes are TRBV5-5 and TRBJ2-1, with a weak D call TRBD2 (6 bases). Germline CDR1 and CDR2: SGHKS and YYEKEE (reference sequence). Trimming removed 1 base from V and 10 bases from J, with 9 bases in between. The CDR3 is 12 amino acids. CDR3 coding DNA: TGTGCCAGCAGCTTGTGGGGGAGGGAGCAGTTCTTC. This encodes CASSLWGREQFF.

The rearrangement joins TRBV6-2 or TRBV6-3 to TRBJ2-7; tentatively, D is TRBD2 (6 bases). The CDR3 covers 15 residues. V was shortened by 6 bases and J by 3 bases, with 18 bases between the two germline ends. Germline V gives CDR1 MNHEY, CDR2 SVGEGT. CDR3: CASSPEGWRDYEQYF. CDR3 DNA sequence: TGTGCCAGCAGCCCCGAAGGGTGGCGGGACTACGAGCAGTACTTC.